This T cell receptor (beta chain) came from a study of cytomegalovirus exposure and HLA in healthy donors. About the study: The approximately 710 first-cohort repertoires and the roughly 130 validation repertoires shared the same platform, a later analysis reported. Study results and limitations: A few CMV-associated chains proved CMV antigen-specific in vitro. A list of approximately 160 TCR beta chains associated with cytomegalovirus was given. The dataset shows that most TCR sequences were rare, while some public TCRs occurred in many donors.

Comment on this clone: Antigen unknown.

Some clones are missing from TCRdb's copy, which holds only in-frame ones; the method was immunoSEQ multiplex PCR. The table has fewer than 60,000 clones, 90% to 95% seen once; the top ten hold 6.5% to 9.5%. This CDR3 region has 18 residues. CDR1 and CDR2 (germline): SEHNR, FQNEAQ (reference sequence). Deletions cut 1 base from V and 3 bases from J, with 19 bases between. The TCR sequence derives from a woman younger than 30 in good health and CMV-seropositive. V usage is TRBV7-9 and J usage is TRBJ2-1; maybe TRBD2 (5 bases). Sequenced material: PBMCs. The CDR3 coding sequence is TGTGCCAGCAGCTTAGGGGAAGTGGTAGCGAGAAGCTACAATGAGCAGTTCTTC. Its protein is CASSLGEVVARSYNEQFF.